This TCR beta chain originates from a study of cytomegalovirus exposure and HLA in healthy donors. Broader study findings: The number of N-insertions in an Asian-associated ancestry cluster was reportedly below the roughly 670-donor mean in a later analysis.

The PCR made use of 60 Vbeta and 13 Jbeta primers. Sequencing was performed with immunoSEQ multiplex PCR; in TCRdb, only in-frame clones are kept and a portion is missing. The sample includes about 89,000 clones, 85% seen only once; the top ten take around 7.4%. A note on this clone: The antigen remains unidentified.

The CDR3 totals 19 residues. The germline V gene has CDR1 SGHRS and CDR2 YFSETQ. V lost 5 bases, J lost 2 bases, and 18 bases stayed unmatched. The specimen sequenced was PBMCs. This chain uses TRBV5-1 with TRBJ2-3; the match to TRBD2 covers 9 bases. This receptor was obtained from a man aged 40-49 years in good health and CMV-seropositive. The CDR3 bases are TGCGCCAGCAGTCCTTCAAAAAAGGCTAGCGGGGCCCCCACAGATACGCAGTATTTT. It encodes CASSPSKKASGAPTDTQYF.